The source of this TCR beta chain is a study of cytomegalovirus exposure and HLA in healthy donors. Study-wide points: Another analysis was done later, and it associated 17,000 or so TCR beta sequences with HLA alleles at 0.05 false discovery rate. A missense variant in DCLRE1C was later tied to TCR beta V- and J-gene trimming. Presence/absence comparisons presumed near-even sequencing depth among donors.

CDR1 is MNHGY, CDR2 SAAAGT, per germline. The junction had 5 bases not matched to a gene; V was cut back by 6 bases and J by 0 bases. The CDR3 is 17 residues long. In regard to this clone: What it binds is not known.

60 Vbeta and 13 Jbeta primers were used in PCR. The repertoire was sequenced with immunoSEQ multiplex PCR; TCRdb's copy has only in-frame clones and lacks some. The sample has some 90,000 clones, roughly three quarters seen once; the top ten hold around 2.8%. The sequence was collected from a man aged 35 to 55 in good health and CMV-seronegative. Sequenced input: PBMCs. The chain couples TRBV6-8 to TRBJ2-6; 10 bases are a match to TRBD1. The CDR3 region is CASRGGQGNSGANVLTF. The CDR3 DNA reads TGTGCCAGCAGAGGGGGACAGGGGAACTCTGGGGCCAACGTCCTGACTTTC.